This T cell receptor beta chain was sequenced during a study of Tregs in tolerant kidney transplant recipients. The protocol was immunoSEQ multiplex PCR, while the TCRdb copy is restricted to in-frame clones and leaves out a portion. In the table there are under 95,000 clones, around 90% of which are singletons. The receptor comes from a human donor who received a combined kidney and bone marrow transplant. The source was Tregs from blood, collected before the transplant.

CDR3 loop: CASSYLFDGGANVLTF. The CDR3 nucleotides read TGTGCCAGCAGTTACCTTTTTGATGGAGGGGCCAACGTCCTGACTTTC. The V and J genes are TRBV6-6 and TRBJ2-6; D is uncertain. Germline assignment: CDR1 MNHNY and CDR2 SVGAGI (reference sequence). Trimming pared 2 bases from V and 4 bases from J, leaving 12 bases between. CDR3 size: 16 residues.